A single sample is the source of the 9 T cell receptor beta chains below, sequenced in a study of PD-1 blockade in classical Hodgkin lymphoma. Using immunoSEQ multiplex PCR, the repertoire was profiled, and TCRdb retains in-frame clones only, with some absent. The sample comprises thousands of clones, just under 80% of which are singletons, and 36% rests with the top ten. In every patient, relapse followed autologous stem cell transplantation, while exposure to brentuximab vedotin differed. This material consisted of peripheral blood mononuclear cells (PBMCs), taken at baseline. The receptor set was obtained from a human donor with classical Hodgkin lymphoma.

This clone was counted a few times. The rearrangement links TRBV28 to TRBJ1-4, with D possibly matching TRBD1 (6 bases). This CDR3 is built from 15 residues. The germline V and J ends were trimmed by 1 base and 7 bases, with 13 bases remaining between them. Germline CDR1 is MDHEN and CDR2 is SYDVKM. The CDR3 sequence: CASSLYGRGSEKLFF. The CDR3 DNA sequence: TGTGCCAGCAGTTTATACGGCAGGGGAAGTGAAAAACTGTTTTTT.

The rearrangement joins TRBV6-6 to TRBJ2-5; TRBD1 matches at 10 bases. Germline values: CDR1 MNHNY, CDR2 SVGAGI (reference sequence). The CDR3 length is 15 residues. V shed 6 bases and J 2 bases; nucleotides not matched to a gene: 6. CDR3 nucleotides: TGTGCCAGCAGGCAAGGACAGGGGGGACAAGAGACCCAGTACTTC. This encodes CASRQGQGGQETQYF.

The chain joins TRBV15 to TRBJ2-2, with D perhaps matching TRBD1 (5 bases). CDR1 LNHNV and CDR2 YYDKDF come from the germline V gene (reference sequence). The germline V and J ends were trimmed by 5 bases and 0 bases, with 10 bases remaining between them. The CDR3 runs 15 residues. The CDR3 region is CATSSGHSNTGELFF. CDR3 coding DNA: TGTGCCACCAGCTCTGGACATTCGAACACCGGGGAGCTGTTTTTT.

V is TRBV5-6 and J is TRBJ1-2, with D tentatively TRBD1 (5 bases). Germline V lookup: CDR1 SGHDT, CDR2 YYEEEE. V was shortened by 1 base and J by 3 bases, with 13 bases between the two germline ends. This CDR3 is 15 amino acids long. The CDR3 reads CASSLLQGPYYGYTF. In DNA, the CDR3 is TGTGCCAGCAGCTTGCTTCAGGGACCATACTATGGCTACACCTTC. Complete variable domain (other parts from reference TRBV5-6 and TRBJ1-2): DAGVTQSPTHLIKTRGQQVTLRCSPKSGHDTVSWYQQALGQGPQFIFQYYEEEERQRGNFPDRFSGHQFPNYSSELNVNALLLGDSALYLCASSLLQGPYYGYTFGSGTRLTVV.

Points on this clone: The same CDR3 can be traced to other DNA sequences in this sample. The chain recombines TRBV5-4 with TRBJ2-7; 9 bases line up with TRBD1. This CDR3 spans 15 amino acids. The J segment lost 3 bases and the V segment lost 3 bases, leaving 7 bases of the junction unmatched. CDR1 and CDR2 from the germline V gene are SGHNT and YYREEE (reference sequence). CDR3 sequence (DNA): TGTGCCAGCAGCTCTCCGGGACAGGGTATCTACGAGCAGTACTTC. This gives the protein CASSSPGQGIYEQYF.

This chain links TRBV6-1 with TRBJ2-3; no definite D call. This CDR3 contains 17 residues. Germline lookup yields CDR1 MNHNS and CDR2 SASEGT. Trimming pared 2 bases from V and 0 bases from J, leaving 15 bases between. The CDR3 protein is CASSEMAALPSTDTQYF. The CDR3 nucleotides read TGTGCCAGCAGTGAAATGGCAGCCCTTCCTAGCACAGATACGCAGTATTTT.

V usage is TRBV7-8 and J usage is TRBJ2-7; 10 nucleotides line up with TRBD1. Unmatched junction bases numbered 8, after V lost 4 bases and J lost 2 bases. CDR1 and CDR2 (germline): SGHVS, FQNEAQ. CDR3 length equals 16 residues. CDR3 DNA sequence: TGTGCCAGCAGCTCGGCTAGGGACAGGGGTCCCTACGAGCAGTACTTC. Translated: CASSSARDRGPYEQYF. Based on the CDR3 plus reference TRBV7-8 and TRBJ2-7, the full variable domain is GAGVSQSPRYKVAKRGQDVALRCDPISGHVSLFWYQQALGQGPEFLTYFQNEAQLDKSGLPSDRFFAERPEGSVSTLKIQRTQQEDSAVYLCASSSARDRGPYEQYFGPGTRLTVT.

CDR3 residues: CASSPRTETETQYF. The CDR3 DNA sequence: TGTGCCAGCAGTCCGAGGACAGAGACAGAGACCCAGTACTTC. The J gene is TRBJ2-5, the V gene TRBV28; a weak D match, TRBD1 (6 bases). This CDR3 is 14 amino acids long. Germline CDR1 and CDR2: MDHEN and SYDVKM. Trimming took 5 bases from V and 4 from J, leaving 14 bases between them.

The rearrangement uses TRBV19 and TRBJ1-5, with D possibly TRBD1 on 5 matching bases. Germline CDR1 is LNHDA and CDR2 is SQIVND (reference sequence). V was clipped by 5 bases and J by 7 bases, with 12 bases between them. This CDR3 is 13 amino acids long. Here the CDR3 reads CASSWGWNQPQHF. The CDR3 DNA follows: TGTGCCAGTAGTTGGGGGTGGAACCAGCCCCAGCATTTT.